Listed below are T cell receptor beta chains from one sample, sequenced in a study of blood T cell repertoires in COVID-19. The table came from immunoSEQ multiplex PCR; TCRdb's copy has only in-frame clones and leaves some out. The sample lists roughly 88,000 clones, about nine tenths occurring once. The sample was peripheral blood. All receptors derive from a woman between 50 and 59 years old in a cohort sampled during active COVID-19. CDR3s include the opening cysteine and the closing phenylalanine or tryptophan. The order of the fields is CDR3 length, V gene, clone size, D gene, J gene, CDR3 DNA, CDR3 protein. The D gene is left open where the match is weak. Where a row states a size, it is once, few, many or the class of an expanded clone; other rows omit it.

>15|TRBV4-1|.|TRBD2|TRBJ2-5
TGCGCCAGCAGCCTCGGGGGGACGGGTGGGGAGACCCAGTACTTC
CASSLGGTGGETQYF
>13|TRBV12-5|few|.|TRBJ2-7
TGTGCTAGTGGTTTGACGGGTGTCTACGAGCAGTACTTC
CASGLTGVYEQYF
>12|TRBV10-3|.|.|TRBJ1-5
TGTGCCACCTCAACCGAGAATCAGCCCCAGCATTTT
CATSTENQPQHF
>17|TRBV19|.|TRBD1|TRBJ1-2
TGTGCCAGTAGTATAGATCCCCCCGGACAGGGTCCATATGGCTACACCTTC
CASSIDPPGQGPYGYTF
>12|TRBV28|.|.|TRBJ2-1
TGTGCCAGCAGTTTCGGAGACAGAGAGCAGTTCTTC
CASSFGDREQFF
>13|TRBV28|.|.|TRBJ2-2
TGTGCCAGCCTAGCGCCAAACACCGGGGAGCTGTTTTTT
CASLAPNTGELFF
>14|TRBV7-8|.|.|TRBJ2-3
TGTGCCAGCAGGAGGGGGAGCGGCACAGATACGCAGTATTTT
CASRRGSGTDTQYF
>14|TRBV6-5|.|TRBD1|TRBJ1-2
TGTGCCAGCAGGAAGACAGGGGGTAACTATGGCTACACCTTC
CASRKTGGNYGYTF
>13|TRBV2|.|.|TRBJ2-7
TGTGCCAGCAGTGTAGCGAGTGCGGTCGAGCAGTACTTC
CASSVASAVEQYF
>14|TRBV6-4|.|.|TRBJ2-3
TGTGCCAGCAGTGATTCGGGTGCGGGGTCTACGCAGTATTTT
CASSDSGAGSTQYF
>16|TRBV28|once|.|TRBJ1-6
TGTGCCAGCAGTTTTAACTCCGGGGGGCCGGATTCACCCCTCCACTTT
CASSFNSGGPDSPLHF
>12|TRBV6-6|.|.|TRBJ1-1
TGTGCCAGCAGTTACTCGAGTACTGAAGCTTTCTTT
CASSYSSTEAFF
>16|TRBV5-1|.|TRBD1|TRBJ1-6
TGCGCCAGCAGCACCTCCGACAGGGGAGGGAATTCACCCCTCCACTTT
CASSTSDRGGNSPLHF
>14|TRBV7-9|.|TRBD1|TRBJ2-1
TGTGCCAGCAGCTTGGGGACAGGGGTGGGTGAGCAGTTCTTC
CASSLGTGVGEQFF
>14|TRBV7-2|.|.|TRBJ2-1
TGTGCCAGCAGCGCCCGGGACTGGGGCAATGAGCAGTTCTTC
CASSARDWGNEQFF
>16|TRBV18|.|.|TRBJ1-4
TGTGCCAGCTCACTCCTTTTAACACAGATTAATGAAAAACTGTTTTTT
CASSLLLTQINEKLFF
>17|TRBV4-1|few|TRBD2|TRBJ2-1
TGCGCCAGCAGCCAAGAAGTCGGAGCGGGAGGGGGCAATGAGCAGTTCTTC
CASSQEVGAGGGNEQFF
>14|TRBV7-6|.|.|TRBJ2-5
TGTGCCAGCAGCCCCCGGGACACCCAAGAGACCCAGTACTTC
CASSPRDTQETQYF
>17|TRBV7-9|few|.|TRBJ1-5
TGTGCCAGCAGCACGACTAGAGGCGGGCAGGTCAATCAGCCCCAGCATTTT
CASSTTRGGQVNQPQHF
>15|TRBV5-4|.|TRBD2|TRBJ2-1
TGTGCCAGCAGCTCTAGCGGGAACTCCTACAATGAGCAGTTCTTC
CASSSSGNSYNEQFF
>15|TRBV7-9|.|TRBD1|TRBJ2-7
TGTGCCAGCAGCTTTGGGACAGGGAGTTCCTACGAGCAGTACTTC
CASSFGTGSSYEQYF
>15|TRBV5-1|.|TRBD2|TRBJ2-7
TGCGCCAGCAGCTTGGGCGCTAGCGGGGCCTACGAGCAGTACTTC
CASSLGASGAYEQYF
>17|TRBV2|.|TRBD1|TRBJ1-5
TGTGCCAGCAAGAAAGGAAGGGACAGGGCCATGGGGCAGCCCCAGCATTTT
CASKKGRDRAMGQPQHF
>12|TRBV6-2/TRBV6-3|.|TRBD1|TRBJ1-2
TGTGCCAGCAGTACAGGGGTTCGAGGCTACACCTTC
CASSTGVRGYTF
>20|TRBV7-3|.|TRBD2|TRBJ2-3
TGTGCCAGCAGCTTAACCCCCGGGACTAGCGGCCCATCCGTCGAGCATACGCAGTATTTT
CASSLTPGTSGPSVEHTQYF